The TCR beta chain under discussion was sequenced for a study of immune cell composition in non-small cell lung cancer. The wider study: Lung adenocarcinoma or squamous carcinoma made up most tumours.

Normal lung was taken at the farthest possible site, at least 3 cm from tumour. Data came from immunoSEQ multiplex PCR; TCRdb stores just in-frame clones and leaves some out. Of some 1,700 clones listed, 55% to 65% are singletons. Regarding the study as a whole: Squamous carcinomas (approximately 75%) more often had tumour-associated clones >0.5% than adenocarcinomas (around 35%). No significant correlation existed between pack-years smoked and tumour clonality. Shared sequences between tumour-reactive and dominant in vivo clones were not proven.

Unmatched junction bases numbered 10, after V lost 4 bases and J lost 2 bases. The CDR3 consists of 16 residues. Germline CDR1 reads SGHAT; CDR2 reads FQNNGV. For this clone: Antigen unknown.

This chain joins TRBV11-2 and TRBJ2-7, with TRBD2 identical over 8 bases. This clonotype was obtained from a human donor with non-small cell lung cancer. The material sequenced was non-adjacent lung tissue. In DNA form, the CDR3 reads TGTGCCAGCAGCTCCCGGGGGGGAGGAAAGCCCTACGAGCAGTACTTC. It is translated as CASSSRGGGKPYEQYF.